Included here is one TCR beta chain sequence, with context. This entry is derived from a study of blood T cell repertoires in COVID-19. Study information: Donors in the United States, Italy and Spain gave samples during acute or convalescent COVID-19. Sample material is recorded as cDNA or gDNA derived from T cells, B-cell-depleted T cells, or PBMCs.

The CDR3 covers 17 residues. J was trimmed by 7 bases and V by 1 base; bases with no gene match: 14. Germline assignment: CDR1 SGHVS and CDR2 FQNEAQ. Profiled with immunoSEQ multiplex PCR; TCRdb holds only in-frame clones, not every one. The table lists roughly 150,000 clones, about 89% of them singletons. The rearrangement uses TRBV7-8 and TRBJ2-5; 8 bases line up with TRBD1. Sample: peripheral blood. The sequence was obtained from a man older than 75 with acute or convalescent COVID-19. CDR3 region: CASSLGLWTGSKRTQYF. The CDR3 nucleotides are TGTGCCAGCAGCTTAGGTCTCTGGACAGGGTCTAAGAGGACCCAGTACTTC. The full variable domain, its missing parts supplied by reference TRBV7-8 and TRBJ2-5, is GAGVSQSPRYKVAKRGQDVALRCDPISGHVSLFWYQQALGQGPEFLTYFQNEAQLDKSGLPSDRFFAERPEGSVSTLKIQRTQQEDSAVYLCASSLGLWTGSKRTQYFGPGTRLLVL.